This T cell receptor (beta chain) came from a study of beta chain features in type 1 diabetes. Study details: Across all samples, over 85 million sorted cells were examined.

The isolated RNA, all of it, was reverse transcribed, so expressed TCRB transcripts were what got sequenced. Only in-frame clones appear in the TCRdb table, and some are missing; sequencing was by immunoSEQ multiplex PCR. The sample yields hundreds of thousands of clones, about 29% seen once. General study findings and limits: Patients' naive, central memory and regulatory TCRB repertoires appeared more alike than those of healthy donors. Because the template was cDNA, high-expressing cells might be over-represented.

This clone turned up a few times. The antigen is undetermined. Unmatched junction bases numbered 16, after V lost 4 bases and J lost 8 bases. CDR3 length: 17 residues. CDR1 and CDR2 (germline): SGHVS, FQNEAQ. The J gene is TRBJ2-1, the V gene TRBV7-8, with 8 nucleotides matching TRBD2. The sequencing sample was made of naive CD4+ T cells from blood. The receptor's source is a man between 18 and 35 years old in good health. CDR3 sequence: CASSSPPLAGGKYEQFF. As DNA, the CDR3 is TGTGCCAGCAGCTCCCCTCCCCTTGCGGGAGGAAAGTATGAGCAGTTCTTC.